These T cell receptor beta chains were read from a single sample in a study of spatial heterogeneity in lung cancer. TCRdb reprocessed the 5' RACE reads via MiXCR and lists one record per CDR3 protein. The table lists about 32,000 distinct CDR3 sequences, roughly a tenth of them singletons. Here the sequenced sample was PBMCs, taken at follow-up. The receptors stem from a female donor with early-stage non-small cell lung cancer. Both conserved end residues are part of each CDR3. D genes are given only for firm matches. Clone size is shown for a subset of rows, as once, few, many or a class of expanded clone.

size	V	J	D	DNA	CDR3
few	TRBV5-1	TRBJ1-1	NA	TGCGCCAGCAGCAGGAGACAGAACACTGAAGCTTTCTTT	CASSRRQNTEAFF
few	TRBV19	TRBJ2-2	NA	TGTGCCAGTACCGAGGGGGGGCTCACCGGGGAGCTGTTTTTT	CASTEGGLTGELFF
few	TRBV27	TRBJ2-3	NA	TGTGCCAGCAGTCTTGGGACAATAGATACGCAGTATTTT	CASSLGTIDTQYF
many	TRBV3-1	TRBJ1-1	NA	TGTGCCAGCAGCCACGGACGGACCACTGAAGCTTTCTTT	CASSHGRTTEAFF
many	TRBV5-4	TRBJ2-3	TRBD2	TGTGCCAGCAGCTTGCCCCAAGGAGGGCGGGGGGGTCCAGATACGCAGTATTTT	CASSLPQGGRGGPDTQYF
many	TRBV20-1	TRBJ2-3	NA	TGCAGTGCCACGGGGGACACAGATACGCAGTATTTT	CSATGDTDTQYF
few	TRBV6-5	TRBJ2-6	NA	TGTGCCAGCAGTTTCACTGGGGCCAACGTCCTGACTTTC	CASSFTGANVLTF
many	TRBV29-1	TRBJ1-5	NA	TGCAGCGTCAAAACACTATATCAGCCCCAGCATTTT	CSVKTLYQPQHF
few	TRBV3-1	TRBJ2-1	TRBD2	TGTGCCAGCAGCCATCTACTAGCGGGGGCTTACAATGAGCAGTTCTTC	CASSHLLAGAYNEQFF
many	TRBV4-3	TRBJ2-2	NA	TGCGCCAGCAGCCAAGCGAGGACTTCGAACACCGGGGAGCTGTTTTTT	CASSQARTSNTGELFF
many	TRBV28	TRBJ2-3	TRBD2	TGTGCCAGCAGTTCATACCCCCTCGGGGCGGGGGACACAGATACGCAGTATTTT	CASSSYPLGAGDTDTQYF
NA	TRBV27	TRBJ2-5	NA	TGTGCCAGCAGTCTGACAGCAAACCAAGAGACCCAGTACTTC	CASSLTANQETQYF
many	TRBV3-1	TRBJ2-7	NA	TGTGCCAGCAGCCACCCCGGACTTACCTACGAGCAGTACTTC	CASSHPGLTYEQYF
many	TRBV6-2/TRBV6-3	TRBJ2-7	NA	TGTGCCAGCAGTTACACCGGGACTGGGAACTACGAGCAGTACTTC	CASSYTGTGNYEQYF
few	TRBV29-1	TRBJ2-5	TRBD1	TGCAGCGTCCGAGGACAGGCGGAGACCCAGTACTTC	CSVRGQAETQYF
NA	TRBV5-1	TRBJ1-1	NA	TGCGCCAGCAGTGTCGGGGAGACTGAAGCTTTCTTT	CASSVGETEAFF
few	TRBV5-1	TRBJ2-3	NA	TGCGCCAGCAGCTTGGCCAGCCCTAGGACAGATACGCAGTATTTT	CASSLASPRTDTQYF
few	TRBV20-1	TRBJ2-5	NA	TGCAGTGCTACACTGGACAGCCATACCCAAGAGACCCAGTACTTC	CSATLDSHTQETQYF
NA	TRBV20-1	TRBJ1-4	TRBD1	TGCAGTGCTAGGGAGGGAGGGGGCCCTGAAAAACTGTTTTTT	CSAREGGGPEKLFF
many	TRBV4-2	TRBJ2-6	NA	TGTGCCAGCAGCCAAGGTGGGCCGGGGACAGGGGCCAACGTCCTGACTTTC	CASSQGGPGTGANVLTF
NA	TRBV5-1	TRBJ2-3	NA	TGCGCCAGCAGAGCGTCAGATACGCAGTATTTT	CASRASDTQYF
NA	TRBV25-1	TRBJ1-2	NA	TGTGCCAGCACCGGGGGGGCCTATGGCTACACCTTC	CASTGGAYGYTF
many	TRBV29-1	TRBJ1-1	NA	TGCAGCGTTGATCGTCCAGGGACCTCTGAAGCTTTCTTT	CSVDRPGTSEAFF
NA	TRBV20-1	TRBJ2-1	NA	TGCAGTGCTAGACCTACGGAGACCCCTTACAATGAGCAGTTCTTC	CSARPTETPYNEQFF
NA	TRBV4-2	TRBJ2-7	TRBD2	TGTGCCAGCAGCCAATCCCCTAGCGGGGGAAACTACGAGCAGTACTTC	CASSQSPSGGNYEQYF
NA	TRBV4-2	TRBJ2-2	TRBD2	TGTGCCAGCAGCCAAGATATTCTAGCGGGGGGCCCCGGTTTAGAGCTGTTTTTT	CASSQDILAGGPGLELFF
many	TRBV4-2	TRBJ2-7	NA	TGTGCCAGCAGCCAAGAAGCATCTAGCTCCTACGAGCAGTACTTC	CASSQEASSSYEQYF
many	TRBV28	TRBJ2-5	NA	TGTGCCAGCAGCCCCGGACTGATCCAAGAGACCCAGTACTTC	CASSPGLIQETQYF
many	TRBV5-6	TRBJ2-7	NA	TGTGCCAGCAGCTTGGCAGGGCACCCCCACGAGCAGTACTTC	CASSLAGHPHEQYF
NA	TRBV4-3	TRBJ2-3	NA	TGCGCCAGCAGCCAAGATAACCGGGGTACGCAGTATTTT	CASSQDNRGTQYF
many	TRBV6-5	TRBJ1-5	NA	TGTGCCAGCACCGACGCTTCGGGCTCAGAGAGGGGACGCCAGCATTTT	CASTDASGSERGRQHF
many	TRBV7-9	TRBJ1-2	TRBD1	TGTGCCAGCAGTGTGGGACAGAACTATGGCTACACCTTC	CASSVGQNYGYTF
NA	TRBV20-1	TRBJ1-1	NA	TGCAGTGCCGCAGGGCCCTCCACTGAAGCTTTCTTT	CSAAGPSTEAFF
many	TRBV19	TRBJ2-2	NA	TGTGCCAGTAGTATTGGGCAAGGCACCGGGGAGCTGTTTTTT	CASSIGQGTGELFF
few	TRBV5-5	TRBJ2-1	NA	TGTGCCAGCAGCTTGGATTTCGGGTCTTACAATGAGCAGTTCTTC	CASSLDFGSYNEQFF
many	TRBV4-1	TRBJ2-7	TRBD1	TGCGCCAGCAGCCCTGGGACAGACTACGAGCAGTACTTC	CASSPGTDYEQYF